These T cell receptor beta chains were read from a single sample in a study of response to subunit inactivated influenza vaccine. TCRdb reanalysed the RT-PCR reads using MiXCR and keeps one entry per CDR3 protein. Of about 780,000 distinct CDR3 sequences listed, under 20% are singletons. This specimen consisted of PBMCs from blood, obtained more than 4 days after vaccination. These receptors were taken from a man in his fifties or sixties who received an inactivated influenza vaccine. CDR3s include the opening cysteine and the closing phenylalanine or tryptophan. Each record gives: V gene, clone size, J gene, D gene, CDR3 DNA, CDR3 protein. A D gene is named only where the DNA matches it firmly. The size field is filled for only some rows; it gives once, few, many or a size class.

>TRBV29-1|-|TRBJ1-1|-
TGCAGCGTTGGGGGGACGCCCGGGACGGAAGCTTTCTTT
CSVGGTPGTEAFF
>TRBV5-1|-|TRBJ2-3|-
TGCGCCAGCAGCCACGAAGCAGATACGCAGTATTTT
CASSHEADTQYF
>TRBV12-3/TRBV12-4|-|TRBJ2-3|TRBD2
TGTGCCAGCAGACTAGCGGGGTGGGGGTCAGATACGCAGTATTTT
CASRLAGWGSDTQYF
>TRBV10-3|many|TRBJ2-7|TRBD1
TGTGCCATCAGTGATTCACCGAGGGACAGGGCCTACGAGCAGTACTTC
CAISDSPRDRAYEQYF
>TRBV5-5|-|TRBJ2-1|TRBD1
TGTGCCAGCAGCGTAAACAGGGGCCCGGGTGAGCAGTTCTTC
CASSVNRGPGEQFF
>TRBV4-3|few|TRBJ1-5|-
TGCGCCAGCAGCCAAGATTTGGGAGGCAATCAGCCCCAGCATTTT
CASSQDLGGNQPQHF
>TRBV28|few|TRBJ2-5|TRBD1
TGTGCCAGCAGCCTATTAACAGGGGTTGGGGGCACCCAGTACTTC
CASSLLTGVGGTQYF
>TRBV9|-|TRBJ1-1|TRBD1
TGTGCCAGCAGCTCCGACAGGGGGGTTGACACTGAAGCTTTCTTT
CASSSDRGVDTEAFF
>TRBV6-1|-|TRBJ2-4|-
TGTGCCAGCAGTACAGGACCTAGGGGAGACATTCAGTACTTC
CASSTGPRGDIQYF
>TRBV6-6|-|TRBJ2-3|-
TGTGCCAGCTTAGGCCGAACAGATACGCAGTATTTT
CASLGRTDTQYF
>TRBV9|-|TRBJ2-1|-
TGTGCCAGCAGCGTCTGGGAGGGGGGGGACAATGAGCAGTTCTTC
CASSVWEGGDNEQFF
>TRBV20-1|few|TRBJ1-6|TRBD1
TGCAGCTCCGGGACAGGGATGGGAGATTCACCCCTCCACTTT
CSSGTGMGDSPLHF
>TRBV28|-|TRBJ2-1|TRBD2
TGTGCCAGCAGAACTAGCGGGGTGAACTACAATGAGCAGTTCTTC
CASRTSGVNYNEQFF
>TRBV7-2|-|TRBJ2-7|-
TGTGCCAGCAGCTTAGGTCGGACTCGAACCTACGAGCAGTACTTC
CASSLGRTRTYEQYF
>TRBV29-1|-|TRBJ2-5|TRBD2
TGCAGCGCCTACCTCGGACTAGCTGCGACCCAGTACTTC
CSAYLGLAATQYF
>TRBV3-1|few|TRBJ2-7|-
TGTGCCAGCAGCCAATCGGGACAACACGAGCAGTACTTC
CASSQSGQHEQYF
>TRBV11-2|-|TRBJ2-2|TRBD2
TGTGCCAGCAGCTTCAGAGCCGCGCTAGCGGGCAACACCGGGGAGCTGTTTTTT
CASSFRAALAGNTGELFF
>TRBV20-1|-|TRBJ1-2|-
TGCAGTGCAACAGGTCCGGGCGGCGATGATCGCTACACCTTC
CSATGPGGDDRYTF
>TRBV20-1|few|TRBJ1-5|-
TGCAGTGCTAGCTATAGCAATCAGCCCCAGCATTTT
CSASYSNQPQHF
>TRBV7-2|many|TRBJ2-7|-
TGTGCCAGCAGCTTGTGGGGTAGCTCCTACGAGCAGTACTTC
CASSLWGSSYEQYF
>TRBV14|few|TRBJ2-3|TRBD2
TGTGCCAGCAGCCTGGCGGGAGGTGGTAATACGCAGTATTTT
CASSLAGGGNTQYF
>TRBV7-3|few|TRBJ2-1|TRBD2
TGTGCCAGCAGCGCAACCGGGACTAGCGGAACCTACAATGAGCAGTTCTTC
CASSATGTSGTYNEQFF
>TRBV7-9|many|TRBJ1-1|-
TGCGCCAGCAGCTTGGGACAAGGCACTGAAGCTTTCTTT
CASSLGQGTEAFF
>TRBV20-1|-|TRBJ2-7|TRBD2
TGCAGTGCTGGGGGGACTATAACCGAGCAGTACTTC
CSAGGTITEQYF
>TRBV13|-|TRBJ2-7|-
TGTGCCAGCAGCTTAGTCGGTAACGGACTAAGAACCTACGAGCAGTACTTC
CASSLVGNGLRTYEQYF
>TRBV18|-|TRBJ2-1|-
TGTGCCAGCTCACGCGTCGCGAGCGTAGGTACCAATGAGCAGTTCTTC
CASSRVASVGTNEQFF
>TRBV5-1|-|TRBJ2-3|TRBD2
TGCGCCAGCAGCCCTTGGACTAGCGGGAGATCTGATACGCAGTATTTT
CASSPWTSGRSDTQYF
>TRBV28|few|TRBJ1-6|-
TGTGCCAGCACCAGTTTTAATTCACCCCTCCACTTT
CASTSFNSPLHF